Reported below is one TCR beta chain. Germline loops: CDR1 MGHRA, CDR2 YSYEKL. This CDR3 has 16 residues. Trimming took 1 base from V and 0 from J, leaving 12 bases between them. This record belongs to a study of blood T cell repertoires in COVID-19. On the study more broadly: From the United States, Italy and Spain came samples of acute and convalescent COVID-19. T cells, B-cell-depleted T cells, or PBMCs provided the cDNA or gDNA that served as material.

The repertoire was sequenced with immunoSEQ multiplex PCR; TCRdb's copy has only in-frame clones and lacks some. The data hold 200,000 to 300,000 clones, with just under 90% observed a single time. The rearrangement joins TRBV4-1 to TRBJ1-2, with a weak D call TRBD1 (5 bases). This TCR derives from a middle-aged woman with acute or convalescent COVID-19. Sequenced: peripheral blood. The CDR3 sequence is CASSQVGGHTNYGYTF. The CDR3 DNA is TGCGCCAGCAGCCAAGTTGGTGGACATACTAACTATGGCTACACCTTC.